The 28 T cell receptor beta chains below were found in one sample sequenced in a study of OX40 agonist ivuxolimab in advanced cancers. The library was generated by the immunoSEQ multiplex PCR assay. Drawn from immuneACCESS, this table holds only the in-frame rearrangements with V and J called that TCRdb kept. Clones are partly lost; checked studies trace under half to an unresolved V gene and leave the rest unexplained. This sample gives 90,000 to 150,000 clones in total; 75% to 90% of them show up just once. Clones ranked in the top ten supply 0.55% of the sample. The sequenced sample was CD4+ or CD8+ T cells sorted from blood, obtained in a trial of the OX40 agonist ivuxolimab. These receptors all stem from an adult with an advanced solid tumor such as melanoma, head and neck, liver or kidney cancer.

The CDR3 spells CASSLFFSDNPYNEQFF. The CDR3 DNA is TGTGCCAGCAGCCTTTTCTTTAGCGATAACCCCTACAATGAGCAGTTCTTC. This rearrangement joins TRBV27 to TRBJ2-1; possibly TRBD2 for D (5 bases). This CDR3 contains 17 residues. In germline, CDR1 is MNHEY, CDR2 SMNVEV (reference sequence). V gave up 6 bases and J gave up 2 bases, with 20 bases separating them.

This chain links TRBV11-2 with TRBJ2-1; D unclear. Germline loops: CDR1 SGHAT, CDR2 FQNNGV. CDR3 length: 16 amino acids. The V gene lost 6 bases and the J gene lost 4 bases, with 19 bases spanning the gap. CDR3 DNA: TGTGCCAGCAGTCAAGAGTCGTCTAGGGTTTACAATGAGCAGTTCTTC. As protein: CASSQESSRVYNEQFF.

J is TRBJ1-2 and V is TRBV28; 7 bases align to TRBD1. CDR3 length: 12 amino acids. Germline trimming cut 4 bases from V and 6 bases from J; bases unmatched to any gene: 2. Per the germline V gene, CDR1 is MDHEN and CDR2 is SYDVKM. In DNA form, the CDR3 reads TGTGCCAGCAGTTCCAGGGGGGATGGCTACACCTTC. Residues: CASSSRGDGYTF.

Comments on this clone: This specimen includes other DNA sequences encoding the same CDR3. The chain has TRBV5-1 and TRBJ1-2; 7 bases are a match to TRBD1. V lost 3 bases and J lost 4; bases outside the gene matches: 3. In germline, CDR1 is SGHRS, CDR2 YFSETQ. The CDR3 has 13 amino acids. The CDR3 DNA reads as TGCGCCAGCAGCTCCCGGGACAGCTATGGCTACACCTTC. It translates to CASSSRDSYGYTF.

The CDR3 reads CASSTGQASYEQYF. The CDR3 bases are TGTGCCAGCAGCACGGGACAGGCTTCCTACGAGCAGTACTTC. This rearrangement joins TRBV9 to TRBJ2-7, with 8 bases matching TRBD1. After removal of 4 bases from V and 1 base from J, the junction contained 4 bases not matched to a gene. The length of the CDR3 is 14 residues. Looked up from germline, CDR1 is SGDLS and CDR2 is YYNGEE.

Note on this clone: This same CDR3 is encoded by further DNA sequences in the sample. The chain carries TRBV6-5 and TRBJ1-5; D is undetermined. V was cut by 0 bases and J by 1 base, with 7 bases left in between. This CDR3 spans 15 amino acids. Per the germline V gene, CDR1 is MNHEY and CDR2 is SVGAGI. DNA of the CDR3: TGTGCCAGCAGTTACTCGGGCACAAGCAATCAGCCCCAGCATTTT. It specifies CASSYSGTSNQPQHF.

The chain links TRBV10-3 to TRBJ1-6, with 8 bases identical to TRBD1. The junction had 4 bases not matched to a gene; V was cut back by 2 bases and J by 7 bases. Looked up from germline, CDR1 is ENHRY and CDR2 is SYGVKD. This CDR3 comprises 15 residues. The CDR3, as DNA: TGTGCCATCAGTGAGGGTCAGGGGGCCAATTCACCCCTCCACTTT. This encodes CAISEGQGANSPLHF.

This chain connects TRBV7-2 to TRBJ2-5; D might be TRBD1 or TRBD2, each matching 5 bases. This CDR3 contains 15 residues. V shed 5 bases and J shed 5 bases, with 18 bases lying between them. CDR1 SGHTA and CDR2 FQGNSA come from the germline V gene. CDR3 DNA: TGTGCCAGCAGCCCGGGGACCACCCCCGGGGAGACCCAGTACTTC. Translating gives CASSPGTTPGETQYF. The entire variable domain, with the rest obtained from reference TRBV7-2 and TRBJ2-5, is as follows: GAGVSQSPSNKVTEKGKDVELRCDPISGHTALYWYRQSLGQGLEFLIYFQGNSAPDKSGLPSDRFSAERTGGSVSTLTIQRTQQEDSAVYLCASSPGTTPGETQYFGPGTRLLVL.

This chain connects TRBV4-3 to TRBJ2-1; maybe TRBD2 (5 bases). Germline-derived CDR1 and CDR2 are LGHNA and YSLEER. The CDR3 sequence is 14 residues long. The V end lost 1 base, the J end lost 6 bases, and 10 bases lay between the germline ends. The DNA of the CDR3 is TGCGCCAGCAGCCAAGTATCAGGAGGCAATGAGCAGTTCTTC. Its translation: CASSQVSGGNEQFF.

The chain recombines TRBV7-6 with TRBJ1-6; D call uncertain. Germline lookup yields CDR1 SGHVS and CDR2 FNYEAQ. The CDR3 spans 15 residues. Trimming pared 1 base from V and 0 bases from J, leaving 4 bases between. The CDR3 is CASSLGGSYNSPLHF. The CDR3 nucleotides are TGTGCCAGCAGCTTAGGGGGCTCCTATAATTCACCCCTCCACTTT. Filled out from reference TRBV7-6 and TRBJ1-6, the complete variable domain reads GAGVSQSPRYKVTKRGQDVALRCDPISGHVSLYWYRQALGQGPEFLTYFNYEAQQDKSGLPNDRFSAERPEGSISTLTIQRTEQRDSAMYRCASSLGGSYNSPLHFGNGTRLTVT.

The V call is TRBV6-1, the J call TRBJ2-5, with D possibly being TRBD1 (6 bases). There are 14 residues in the CDR3. Germline loops: CDR1 MNHNS, CDR2 SASEGT. V was shortened by 8 bases and J by 1 base, with 14 bases between the two germline ends. In DNA form, the CDR3 reads TGTGCCAGCGCTCCGGGACATTCCCAAGAGACCCAGTACTTC. Amino acid sequence: CASAPGHSQETQYF.

As concerns this clone: Germline and junction disagree at one end, which may indicate a read error. The chain has TRBV30 and TRBJ1-2, with TRBD1 identical over 7 bases. Per the germline V gene, CDR1 is GTSNPN and CDR2 is SVGIG (reference sequence). The CDR3 runs 11 residues. This CDR3 is CAWSRGLGYTF. The CDR3 DNA reads TGTGCCTGGAGTAGGGGGCTCGGCTATACCTTC.

V gene TRBV28 combines with J gene TRBJ2-7; D perhaps matches TRBD1 (5 bases). V shed 7 bases and J shed 6 bases, with 22 bases lying between them. This CDR3 comprises 15 residues. In germline, CDR1 is MDHEN, CDR2 SYDVKM. The CDR3 DNA follows: TGTGCCAGCATCGATTCAGGGCCCGAATCCGGCGAGCAGTACTTC. Its translation: CASIDSGPESGEQYF.

The chain links TRBV4-1 to TRBJ1-3; D not certain. Trimming left V 3 bases short and J 4 bases short, with 7 bases between. The CDR3 has 13 residues. Germline V gives CDR1 MGHRA, CDR2 YSYEKL. CDR3 residues: CASSQDTGNTIYF. In DNA, the CDR3 is TGCGCCAGCAGCCAGGATACAGGAAACACCATATATTTT.

This chain connects TRBV4-2 to TRBJ1-2; D not certain. V was pared by 1 base and J by 4 bases, with 10 bases between. CDR3 size: 14 residues. Germline loops: CDR1 LGHNA, CDR2 YNFKEQ. Here the CDR3 DNA reads TGTGCCAGCAGCCAAGTGGTCGGCGGCTATGGCTACACCTTC. Translated, it gives CASSQVVGGYGYTF.

V and J are TRBV25-1 and TRBJ1-1; tentatively, D is TRBD1 (5 bases). CDR1 is MGHDK, CDR2 SYGVNS, per germline. V was trimmed by 10 bases and J by 4 bases, leaving 16 bases between them. The CDR3 has 13 residues. CDR3 in DNA: TGTGCCACCCGGCGGGGGGAGGGCACTGAAGCTTTCTTT. Amino acid sequence: CATRRGEGTEAFF.

This clone showed up just a few times. This chain connects TRBV7-2 to TRBJ2-1; D not certain. Trimming removed 3 bases from V and 9 bases from J, with 9 bases in between. The CDR3 length is 12 residues. Germline CDR1 is SGHTA and CDR2 is FQGNSA. CDR3 loop: CASSFLRVEQFF. The CDR3 coding sequence is TGTGCCAGCAGCTTTTTGAGAGTTGAGCAGTTCTTC.

J is TRBJ2-7 and V is TRBV7-2; perhaps TRBD1 as D (5 bases). The germline V and J ends were trimmed by 5 bases and 2 bases, with 13 bases remaining between them. There are 14 residues in the CDR3. The germline V gene has CDR1 SGHTA and CDR2 FQGNSA. As DNA, the CDR3 is TGTGCCAGCAGCCCTGGGGCAGGCGCCTACGAGCAGTACTTC. As protein: CASSPGAGAYEQYF.

The chain is built from TRBV6-5 and TRBJ1-2; 7 nucleotides align to TRBD1. Germline-derived CDR1 and CDR2 are MNHEY and SVGAGI. The CDR3 spans 15 residues. Trimming took 2 bases from V and 3 from J; bases not matched to a gene: 6. CDR3 in amino acids: CASSYLPGGDYGYTF. The CDR3 bases are TGTGCCAGCAGTTACCTCCCAGGGGGTGACTATGGCTACACCTTC.

The chain employs TRBV29-1 and TRBJ2-5, with a possible D match to TRBD1 (6 bases). Trimming took off 6 bases at V and 0 bases at J, with 17 bases between the two ends. CDR3 length equals 15 residues. CDR1 is SQVTM, CDR2 ANQGSEA, per germline. Written as DNA, the CDR3 is TGCAGCGTCCAAGGGACACAGTGGGACCAAGAGACCCAGTACTTC. This encodes CSVQGTQWDQETQYF.

This chain links TRBV7-9 with TRBJ2-3; 9 bases agree with TRBD1. J gave up 2 bases and V 5 bases, and 2 bases lay outside the gene matches. CDR1 is SEHNR, CDR2 FQNEAQ, per germline (reference sequence). The CDR3 covers 14 residues. CDR3 amino acids: CASSRDRDTDTQYF. The CDR3 bases are TGTGCCAGCAGCCGGGACAGGGACACAGATACGCAGTATTTT.

The rearrangement uses TRBV11-2 and TRBJ2-7, with a tentative D call TRBD1 (6 bases). V dropped 4 bases and J dropped 6 bases, with 13 bases sitting between them. Germline V gene sequence: CDR1 SGHAT, CDR2 FQNNGV. This CDR3 has 13 amino acids. For the CDR3, the DNA is TGTGCCAGCAGCTCGCACCAGGGGACCGAGCAGTACTTC. This gives the protein CASSSHQGTEQYF.

The J gene is TRBJ2-7, the V gene TRBV9, with 8 bases fitting TRBD1. Losses at the gene ends were 0 bases for V and 7 bases for J; bases not matched to a gene: 9. Germline V gene sequence: CDR1 SGDLS, CDR2 YYNGEE. The CDR3 length is 15 residues. The CDR3 nucleotides are TGTGCCAGCAGCGTAGAGTCAGGGGGCCTGGGTGAGCAGTACTTC. Translation gives CASSVESGGLGEQYF.

The V gene is TRBV10-2, the J gene TRBJ2-7, with D possibly matching TRBD2 (5 bases). Trimming shortened V by 4 bases and J by 1 base, and 8 bases separated the two germline ends. CDR1 and CDR2 from the germline V gene are WSHSY and SAAADI. The length of the CDR3 is 13 residues. CDR3 coding DNA: TGCGCCAGCAGTGCAAGAGGGTCCTACGAGCAGTACTTC. Its translation is CASSARGSYEQYF.

CDR3: CASSQDFHEQYF. CDR3 DNA: TGCGCCAGCAGCCAAGACTTCCACGAGCAGTACTTC. This chain uses TRBV4-1 with TRBJ2-7, with D hard to call. Germline-derived CDR1 and CDR2 are MGHRA and YSYEKL. Between the trimmed V and J ends, which lost 0 bases and 5 bases, there was a span of 5 bases. The CDR3 length is 12 residues.

The chain is built from TRBV6-5 and TRBJ2-7; D unresolved. V was pared by 2 bases and J by 3 bases, with 5 bases between. Per germline, CDR1 MNHEY and CDR2 SVGAGI. This CDR3 has 12 amino acids. CDR3 in amino acids: CASSYGVYEQYF. The DNA for the CDR3 is TGTGCCAGCAGTTACGGGGTCTACGAGCAGTACTTC.

The CDR3: CASSPDRGPYEQYF. For the CDR3, the DNA is TGTGCCAGCAGTCCGGACAGGGGGCCGTACGAGCAGTACTTC. V usage is TRBV27 and J usage is TRBJ2-7, with TRBD1 matching 11 bases. The length of the CDR3 is 14 residues. Looked up from germline, CDR1 is MNHEY and CDR2 is SMNVEV (reference sequence). J gave up 4 bases and V 5 bases, and 4 bases lay outside the gene matches.

This clone has only one observation. The chain joins TRBV28 to TRBJ2-3; D gene ambiguous. Looked up from germline, CDR1 is MDHEN and CDR2 is SYDVKM. The V end lost 3 bases, the J end lost 1 base, and 8 bases lay between the germline ends. This CDR3 contains 14 residues. CDR3 DNA sequence: TGTGCCAGCAGTTTCGCTTCTGGCACAGATACGCAGTATTTT. Protein sequence: CASSFASGTDTQYF.